These 18 T cell receptor beta chains share one sample of origin, sequenced in a study of T cells in narcolepsy. Clones were sequenced by immunoSEQ multiplex PCR, and TCRdb holds only the in-frame ones, with some missing. The sample lists around 30,000 clones, roughly three quarters seen once, with 3.8% in the top ten. Specimen: memory (CD45RA-) CD4+ T cells from blood. The receptors shown here come from a human donor in good health.

This clone was recorded once. This chain links TRBV4-1 with TRBJ2-1; TRBD1 matches 9 bases. CDR3 length: 15 amino acids. Germline values: CDR1 MGHRA, CDR2 YSYEKL. The junction had 5 bases not matched to a gene; V was cut back by 7 bases and J by 1 base. The DNA for the CDR3 is TGCGCCAGCAACGCCGGGACAGGGTCCTACAATGAGCAGTTCTTC. Protein product: CASNAGTGSYNEQFF.

The V gene is TRBV4-1, the J gene TRBJ1-3; no reliable D call. Germline V CDR1 and CDR2: MGHRA, YSYEKL. Trimming removed 1 base from V and 2 bases from J, with 6 bases in between. The length of the CDR3 is 14 residues. The DNA for the CDR3 is TGCGCCAGCAGCCAAGTCGGGACTGGAAACACCATATATTTT. Translated, it gives CASSQVGTGNTIYF.

The chain combines TRBV5-8 with TRBJ2-7; perhaps TRBD1 as D (5 bases). The CDR3 length is 13 residues. Trimming cost V 1 base and J 5 bases, with 10 bases left between them. Germline CDR1 and CDR2: SGHTS and YDEGEE. The CDR3 is CASSLQGGHEQYF. In DNA form, the CDR3 reads TGTGCCAGCAGCTTGCAGGGTGGTCACGAGCAGTACTTC.

J is TRBJ2-3 and V is TRBV7-9; D may match TRBD1 or TRBD2 (5 bases each). Per the germline V gene, CDR1 is SEHNR and CDR2 is FQNEAQ (reference sequence). The V gene lost 5 bases and the J gene lost 1 base, with 19 bases spanning the gap. The CDR3 loop spans 17 amino acids. The CDR3 region is CASSMPRGRWGTDTQYF. For the CDR3, the DNA is TGTGCCAGCAGCATGCCTCGGGGACGTTGGGGCACAGATACGCAGTATTTT.

This sequence joins TRBV5-1 and TRBJ2-2; no clear D. Germline V CDR1 and CDR2: SGHRS, YFSETQ. Trimming stripped 1 base from V and 0 bases from J, with 7 bases between. The CDR3 loop spans 15 amino acids. DNA of the CDR3: TGCGCCAGCAGCTTGTTTGGGGCGAACACCGGGGAGCTGTTTTTT. It yields the protein CASSLFGANTGELFF.

This clone was found once. The chain has TRBV2 and TRBJ2-1; D not certain. The CDR3 length is 13 residues. V was trimmed by 7 bases and J by 8 bases, leaving 15 bases between them. Looked up from germline, CDR1 is SNHLY and CDR2 is FYNNEI. CDR3: CASILGPGDEQFF. Written as DNA, the CDR3 is TGTGCCAGCATCCTCGGTCCTGGGGATGAGCAGTTCTTC.

The V call is TRBV9, the J call TRBJ2-3; D is perhaps TRBD2 (5 bases). Germline V gene data show CDR1 as SGDLS and CDR2 as YYNGEE. CDR3 length equals 15 residues. V was clipped by 0 bases and J by 0 bases, with 8 bases between them. The CDR3 is CASSVGEGSTDTQYF. The CDR3 nucleotides read TGTGCCAGCAGCGTAGGCGAGGGTAGCACAGATACGCAGTATTTT.

The genes are TRBV5-1 and TRBJ1-2; D unclear. The germline V gene has CDR1 SGHRS and CDR2 YFSETQ. V was clipped by 4 bases and J by 2 bases, with 9 bases between them. The CDR3 extends over 13 amino acids. CDR3 sequence: CASSRMDNYGYTF. The CDR3 DNA follows: TGCGCCAGCAGCCGTATGGACAACTATGGCTACACCTTC.

The chain links TRBV9 to TRBJ2-2; D not certain. V was cut by 0 bases and J by 0 bases, with 9 bases left in between. CDR3 length: 16 amino acids. Germline V gives CDR1 SGDLS, CDR2 YYNGEE. In DNA form, the CDR3 reads TGTGCCAGCAGCGTAGACCACTCCCCGAACACCGGGGAGCTGTTTTTT. It specifies CASSVDHSPNTGELFF.

The J gene is TRBJ2-7, the V gene TRBV30; 16 bases map to TRBD2. The CDR3 extends over 13 amino acids. From germline, CDR1 is GTSNPN and CDR2 SVGIG (reference sequence). V lost 8 bases and J lost 9; bases outside the gene matches: 7. This CDR3 reads CAGKGLAGGVQYF. CDR3 coding DNA: TGTGCCGGCAAGGGACTAGCGGGAGGGGTGCAGTACTTC.

The chain carries TRBV5-4 and TRBJ1-5, with no clear D. V was cut by 4 bases and J by 3 bases, with 8 bases left in between. Per germline, CDR1 SGHNT and CDR2 YYREEE (reference sequence). CDR3 length equals 13 residues. CDR3 in DNA: TGTGCCAGCAGCCCGCAACCCAATCAGCCCCAGCATTTT. Translated: CASSPQPNQPQHF. Combining the CDR3 with reference TRBV5-4 and TRBJ1-5 gives the whole variable domain ETGVTQSPTHLIKTRGQQVTLRCSSQSGHNTVSWYQQALGQGPQFIFQYYREEENGRGNFPPRFSGLQFPNYSSELNVNALELDDSALYLCASSPQPNQPQHFGDGTRLSIL.

The chain joins TRBV5-6 to TRBJ2-1; D not resolved. The CDR3 totals 11 residues. The germline CDR1 and CDR2 sequences are SGHDT and YYEEEE. Trimming took 5 bases from V and 15 from J, leaving 15 bases between them. Here the CDR3 DNA reads TGTGCCAGCAGAAGGTCATCGTCATGGTTCTTC. This gives the protein CASRRSSSWFF. Based on the CDR3 plus reference TRBV5-6 and TRBJ2-1, the full variable domain is DAGVTQSPTHLIKTRGQQVTLRCSPKSGHDTVSWYQQALGQGPQFIFQYYEEEERQRGNFPDRFSGHQFPNYSSELNVNALLLGDSALYLCASRRSSSWFFGPGTRLTVL.

V is TRBV11-3 and J is TRBJ2-4; D perhaps matches TRBD2 (6 bases). Germline V gives CDR1 SGHNT, CDR2 YENEEA. V lost 5 bases and J lost 4, with 12 bases in between. The CDR3 spans 14 residues. The CDR3 here is CASSPTGGKNIQYF. In DNA form, the CDR3 reads TGTGCCAGCAGCCCGACTGGGGGGAAAAACATTCAGTACTTC.

The chain combines TRBV19 with TRBJ1-4, with D maybe TRBD1 (5 bases). Trimming took 2 bases from V and 5 from J, leaving 9 bases between them. CDR3 length: 14 amino acids. Germline-derived CDR1 and CDR2 are LNHDA and SQIVND (reference sequence). CDR3: CASSIRGGNEKLFF. Here the CDR3 DNA reads TGTGCCAGTAGTATAAGGGGTGGGAATGAAAAACTGTTTTTT.

This clone was seen more than once but under ten times. The J gene is TRBJ1-2, the V gene TRBV14; TRBD1 is a possible D gene (5 bases). The ends were cut back, 4 bases at V and 4 bases at J, with 7 bases in the middle. This CDR3 has 12 residues. Germline CDR1 and CDR2: SGHDN and FVKESK. The CDR3 region has the DNA TGTGCCAGCAGCCCAGGGATCTATGGCTACACCTTC. It codes for CASSPGIYGYTF.

This sequence joins TRBV14 and TRBJ2-3; D is ambiguous. The CDR3 length is 13 residues. Trimming shortened V by 4 bases and J by 2 bases, and 7 bases separated the two germline ends. Germline V lookup: CDR1 SGHDN, CDR2 FVKESK. CDR3: CASSPRYTDTQYF. The CDR3 coding sequence is TGTGCCAGCAGCCCGAGATACACAGATACGCAGTATTTT.

The rearrangement uses TRBV9 and TRBJ1-4; D is uncertain. The germline V and J ends were trimmed by 2 bases and 3 bases, with 17 bases remaining between them. The length of the CDR3 is 17 residues. The V gene's germline CDR1 is SGDLS and CDR2 YYNGEE. The CDR3 bases are TGTGCCAGCAGCGTGAACGGATCACCACCTTCTAATGAAAAACTGTTTTTT. The encoded protein is CASSVNGSPPSNEKLFF.

This clone is medium-sized (0.01 to 0.1%) by share. V gene TRBV2 combines with J gene TRBJ2-7; 7 bases agree with TRBD1. The V and J ends lost 7 bases and 6 bases, in that order; junction bases with no gene match: 12. CDR3 length equals 14 residues. Germline V gives CDR1 SNHLY, CDR2 FYNNEI. CDR3: CASTLEGALGEQYF. The CDR3 DNA reads TGTGCCAGCACTTTAGAGGGGGCCCTGGGCGAGCAGTACTTC.